This T cell receptor beta chain was recorded in a study of T cells in Graves' hyperthyroidism and ophthalmopathy. Regarding the study as a whole: Blood samples included most of the expanded thyroid clonotypes exceeding 0.001.

Amplified regions were TCR beta CDR3 sequences from RNA transcripts. The TCR CDR3 was amplified in a first-round RT-PCR using the HTBI primer set. TCRdb reanalysed the multiplex PCR reads using MiXCR and keeps one entry per CDR3 protein. The sample has some 760,000 distinct CDR3 sequences; about 14% are singletons. This clonotype was seen many times. Its antigen is unknown. Germline assignment: CDR1 DFQATT and CDR2 SNEGSKA (reference sequence). The CDR3 runs 13 residues. V was pared by 5 bases and J by 0 bases, with 2 bases of the junction left unmatched. Material: blood. The receptor comes from a woman aged 18-35 years with Graves' hyperthyroidism. The chain combines TRBV20-1 with TRBJ2-7; TRBD1 agrees at 9 bases. The CDR3 reads CSAPTGGSYEQYF. The CDR3 DNA follows: TGCAGTGCTCCGACAGGGGGCTCCTACGAGCAGTACTTC.